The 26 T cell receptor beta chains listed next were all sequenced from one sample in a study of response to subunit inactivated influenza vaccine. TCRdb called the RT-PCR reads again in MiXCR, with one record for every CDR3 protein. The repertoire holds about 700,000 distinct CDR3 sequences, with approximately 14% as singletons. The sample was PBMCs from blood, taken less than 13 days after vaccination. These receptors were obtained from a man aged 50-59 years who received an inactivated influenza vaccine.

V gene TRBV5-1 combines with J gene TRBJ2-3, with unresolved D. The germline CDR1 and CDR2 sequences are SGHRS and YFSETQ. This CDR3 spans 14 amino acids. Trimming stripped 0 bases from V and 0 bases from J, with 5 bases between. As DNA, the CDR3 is TGCGCCAGCAGCTTGGAAACTAGCACAGATACGCAGTATTTT. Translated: CASSLETSTDTQYF.

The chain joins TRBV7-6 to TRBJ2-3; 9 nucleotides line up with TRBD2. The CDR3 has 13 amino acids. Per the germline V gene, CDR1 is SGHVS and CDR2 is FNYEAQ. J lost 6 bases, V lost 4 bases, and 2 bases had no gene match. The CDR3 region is CASSSSGMDTQYF. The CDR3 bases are TGTGCCAGCAGCTCTAGCGGGATGGATACGCAGTATTTT. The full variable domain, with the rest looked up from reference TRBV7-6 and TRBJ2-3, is GAGVSQSPRYKVTKRGQDVALRCDPISGHVSLYWYRQALGQGPEFLTYFNYEAQQDKSGLPNDRFSAERPEGSISTLTIQRTEQRDSAMYRCASSSSGMDTQYFGPGTRLTVL.

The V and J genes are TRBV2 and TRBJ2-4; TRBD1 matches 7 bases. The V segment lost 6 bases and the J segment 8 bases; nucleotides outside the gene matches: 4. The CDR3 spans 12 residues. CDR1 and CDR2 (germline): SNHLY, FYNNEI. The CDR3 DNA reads TGTGCCAGCAGCGATGACAGGGACATTCAGTACTTC. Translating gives CASSDDRDIQYF.

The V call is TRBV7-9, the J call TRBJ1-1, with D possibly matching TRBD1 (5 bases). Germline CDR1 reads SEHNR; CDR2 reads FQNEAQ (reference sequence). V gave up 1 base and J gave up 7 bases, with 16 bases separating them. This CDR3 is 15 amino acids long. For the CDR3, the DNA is TGTGCCAGCAGCTTAGATTATCAGGGCGCGGGTGAAGCTTTCTTT. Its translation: CASSLDYQGAGEAFF. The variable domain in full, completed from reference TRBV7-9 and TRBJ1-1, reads DTGVSQNPRHKITKRGQNVTFRCDPISEHNRLYWYRQTLGQGPEFLTYFQNEAQLEKSRLLSDRFSAERPKGSFSTLEIQRTEQGDSAMYLCASSLDYQGAGEAFFGQGTRLTVV.

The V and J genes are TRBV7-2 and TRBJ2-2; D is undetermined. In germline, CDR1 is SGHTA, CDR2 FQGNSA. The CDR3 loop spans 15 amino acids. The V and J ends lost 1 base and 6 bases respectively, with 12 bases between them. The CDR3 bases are TGTGCCAGCAGCTTAGTCGGTCCTCAATCCGGGGAGCTGTTTTTT. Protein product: CASSLVGPQSGELFF.

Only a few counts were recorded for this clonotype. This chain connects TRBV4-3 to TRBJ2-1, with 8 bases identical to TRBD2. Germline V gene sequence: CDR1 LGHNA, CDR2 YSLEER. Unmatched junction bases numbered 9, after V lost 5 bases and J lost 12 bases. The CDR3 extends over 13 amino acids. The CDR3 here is CASSTGGASRQFF. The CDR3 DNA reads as TGCGCCAGCAGCACGGGGGGGGCCAGTCGGCAGTTCTTC.

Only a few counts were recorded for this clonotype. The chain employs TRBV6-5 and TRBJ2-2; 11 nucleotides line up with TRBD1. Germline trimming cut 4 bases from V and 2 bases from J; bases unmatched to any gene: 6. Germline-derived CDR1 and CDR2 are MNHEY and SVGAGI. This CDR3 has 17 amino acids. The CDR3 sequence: CASSSYGTGGNTGELFF. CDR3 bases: TGTGCCAGCAGTTCGTATGGGACAGGGGGAAACACCGGGGAGCTGTTTTTT.

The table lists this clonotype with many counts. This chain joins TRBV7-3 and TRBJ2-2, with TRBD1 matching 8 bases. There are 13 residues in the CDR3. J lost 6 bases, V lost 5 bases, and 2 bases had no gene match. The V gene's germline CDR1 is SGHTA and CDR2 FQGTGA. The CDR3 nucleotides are TGTGCCAGCAGCGGGACAGGCCCCGGGGAGCTGTTTTTT. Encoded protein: CASSGTGPGELFF.

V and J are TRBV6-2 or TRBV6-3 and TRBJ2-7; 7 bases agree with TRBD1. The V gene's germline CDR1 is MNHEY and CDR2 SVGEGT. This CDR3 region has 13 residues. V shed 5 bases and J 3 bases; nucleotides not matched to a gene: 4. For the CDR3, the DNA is TGTGCCAGCAGTCAACAGGGGTACTACGAGCAGTACTTC. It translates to CASSQQGYYEQYF.

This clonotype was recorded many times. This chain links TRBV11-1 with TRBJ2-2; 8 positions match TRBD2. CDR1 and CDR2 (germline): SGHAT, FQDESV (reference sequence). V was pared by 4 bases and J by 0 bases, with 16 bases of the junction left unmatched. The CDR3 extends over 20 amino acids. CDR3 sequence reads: CASSSYLTSAHFANTGELFF. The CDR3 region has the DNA TGTGCCAGCAGCTCCTACCTGACTAGCGCCCACTTCGCGAACACCGGGGAGCTGTTTTTT.

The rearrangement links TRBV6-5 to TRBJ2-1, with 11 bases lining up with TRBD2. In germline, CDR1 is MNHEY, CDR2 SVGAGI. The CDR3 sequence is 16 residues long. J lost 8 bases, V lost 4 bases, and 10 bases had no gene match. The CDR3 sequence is CASSSPWTSGRDEQFF. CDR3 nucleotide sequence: TGTGCCAGCAGTTCTCCTTGGACTAGCGGGCGGGATGAGCAGTTCTTC.

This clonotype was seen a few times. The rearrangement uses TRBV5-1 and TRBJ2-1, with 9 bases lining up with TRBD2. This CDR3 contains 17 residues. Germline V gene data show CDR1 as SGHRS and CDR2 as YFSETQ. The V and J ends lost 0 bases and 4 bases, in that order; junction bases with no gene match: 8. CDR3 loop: CASSLAGQSGGYNEQFF. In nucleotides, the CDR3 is TGCGCCAGCAGCTTGGCCGGGCAGAGCGGGGGGTACAATGAGCAGTTCTTC.

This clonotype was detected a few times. CDR3 residues: CASRRRLAEYEQYF. The DNA of the CDR3 is TGTGCCAGCAGGAGACGACTAGCGGAATACGAGCAGTACTTC. V usage is TRBV2 and J usage is TRBJ2-7, with 9 positions matching TRBD2. V lost 6 bases and J lost 4; bases outside the gene matches: 7. CDR3 length equals 14 residues. Germline lookup yields CDR1 SNHLY and CDR2 FYNNEI.

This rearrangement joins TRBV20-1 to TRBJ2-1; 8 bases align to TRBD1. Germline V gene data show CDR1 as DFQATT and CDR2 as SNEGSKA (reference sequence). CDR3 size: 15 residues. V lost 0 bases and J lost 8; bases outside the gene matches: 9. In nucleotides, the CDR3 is TGCAGTGCTAGAGATGTCAGGGGGCGCGGGGATGAGCAGTTCTTC. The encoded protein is CSARDVRGRGDEQFF.

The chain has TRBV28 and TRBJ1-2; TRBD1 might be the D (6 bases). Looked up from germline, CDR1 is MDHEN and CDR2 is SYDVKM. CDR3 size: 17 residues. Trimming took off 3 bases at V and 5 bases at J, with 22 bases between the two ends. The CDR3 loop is CASSFPNLGGLGYGYTF. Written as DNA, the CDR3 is TGTGCCAGCAGTTTTCCCAACTTAGGGGGACTGGGGTATGGCTACACCTTC.

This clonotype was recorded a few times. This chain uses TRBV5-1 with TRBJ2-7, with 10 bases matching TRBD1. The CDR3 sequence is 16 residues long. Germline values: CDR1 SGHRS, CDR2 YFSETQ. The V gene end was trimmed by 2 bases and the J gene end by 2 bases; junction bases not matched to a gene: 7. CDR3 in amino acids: CASSLGSGQGTYEQYF. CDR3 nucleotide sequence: TGCGCCAGCAGCTTAGGGTCGGGACAGGGGACCTACGAGCAGTACTTC.

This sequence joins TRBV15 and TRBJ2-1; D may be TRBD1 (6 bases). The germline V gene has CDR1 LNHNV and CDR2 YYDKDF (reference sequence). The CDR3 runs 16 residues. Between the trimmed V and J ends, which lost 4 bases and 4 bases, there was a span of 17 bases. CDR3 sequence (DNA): TGTGCCACCAGCAAGCCGACAGGAAGCAATTACAATGAGCAGTTCTTC. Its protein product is CATSKPTGSNYNEQFF.

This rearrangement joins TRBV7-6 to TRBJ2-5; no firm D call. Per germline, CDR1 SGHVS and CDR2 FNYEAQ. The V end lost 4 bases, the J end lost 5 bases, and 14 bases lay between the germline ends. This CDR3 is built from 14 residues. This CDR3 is CASSSNTFWETQYF. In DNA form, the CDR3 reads TGTGCCAGCAGCTCGAATACTTTTTGGGAGACCCAGTACTTC.

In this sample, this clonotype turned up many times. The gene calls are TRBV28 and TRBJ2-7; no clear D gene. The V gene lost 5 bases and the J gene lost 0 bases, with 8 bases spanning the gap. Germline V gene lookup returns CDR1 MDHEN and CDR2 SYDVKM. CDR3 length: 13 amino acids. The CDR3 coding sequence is TGTGCCAGCAGTATAACTCCCTCCTACGAGCAGTACTTC. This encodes CASSITPSYEQYF.

Written as DNA, the CDR3 is TGCAGTGCTAGAGGTGGCGGGGGCGACCCCTACGAGCAGTACTTC. It codes for CSARGGGGDPYEQYF. The V gene is TRBV20-1, the J gene TRBJ2-7, with D maybe TRBD2 (7 bases). V dropped 1 base and J dropped 2 bases, with 15 bases sitting between them. Per the germline V gene, CDR1 is DFQATT and CDR2 is SNEGSKA (reference sequence). This CDR3 region has 15 residues.

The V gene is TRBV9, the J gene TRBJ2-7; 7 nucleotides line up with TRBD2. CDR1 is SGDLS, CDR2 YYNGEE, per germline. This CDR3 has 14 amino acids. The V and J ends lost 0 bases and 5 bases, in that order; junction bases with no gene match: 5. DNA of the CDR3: TGTGCCAGCAGCGTAGAGACTAGCCTGGACGAGCAGTACTTC. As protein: CASSVETSLDEQYF.

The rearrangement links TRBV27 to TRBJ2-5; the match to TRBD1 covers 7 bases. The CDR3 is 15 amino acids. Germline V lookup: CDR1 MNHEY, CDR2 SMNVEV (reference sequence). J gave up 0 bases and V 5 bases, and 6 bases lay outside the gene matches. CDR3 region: CASSRTQGYQETQYF. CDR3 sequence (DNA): TGTGCCAGCAGTCGGACACAGGGGTACCAAGAGACCCAGTACTTC.

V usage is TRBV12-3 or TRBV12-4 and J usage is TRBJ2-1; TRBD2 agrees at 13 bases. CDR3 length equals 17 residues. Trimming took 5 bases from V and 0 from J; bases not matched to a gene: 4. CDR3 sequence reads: CASSGLAGESSYNEQFF. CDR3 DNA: TGTGCCAGCAGTGGACTAGCGGGGGAAAGCTCCTACAATGAGCAGTTCTTC.

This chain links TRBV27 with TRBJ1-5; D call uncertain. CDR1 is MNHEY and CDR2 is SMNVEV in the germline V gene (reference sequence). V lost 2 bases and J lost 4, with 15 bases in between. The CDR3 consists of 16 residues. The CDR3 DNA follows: TGTGCCAGCAGTTTACTAGGGAACGAATTGAATCAGCCCCAGCATTTT. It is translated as CASSLLGNELNQPQHF.

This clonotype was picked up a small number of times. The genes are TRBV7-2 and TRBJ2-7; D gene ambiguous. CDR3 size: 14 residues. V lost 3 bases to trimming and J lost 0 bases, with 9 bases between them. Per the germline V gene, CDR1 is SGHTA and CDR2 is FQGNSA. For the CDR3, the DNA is TGTGCCAGCAGCTTTTCAAGGAGCTCCTACGAGCAGTACTTC. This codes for CASSFSRSSYEQYF. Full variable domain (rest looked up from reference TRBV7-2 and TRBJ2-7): GAGVSQSPSNKVTEKGKDVELRCDPISGHTALYWYRQSLGQGLEFLIYFQGNSAPDKSGLPSDRFSAERTGGSVSTLTIQRTQQEDSAVYLCASSFSRSSYEQYFGPGTRLTVT.

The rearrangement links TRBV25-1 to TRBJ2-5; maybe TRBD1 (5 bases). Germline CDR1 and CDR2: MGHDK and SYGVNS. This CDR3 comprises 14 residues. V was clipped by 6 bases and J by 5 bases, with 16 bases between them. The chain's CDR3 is CASRDRTFWETQYF. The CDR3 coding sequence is TGTGCCAGCAGGGATAGGACATTCTGGGAGACCCAGTACTTC.